These T cell receptor beta chains were read from a single sample in a study of shared clonotypes between healthy human individuals. This table comes from immunoSEQ multiplex PCR, and its TCRdb copy is limited to in-frame clones, with some not included. The repertoire consists of about 2.1 million clones, with approximately 94% occurring once and the leading ten covering 1.7%. The sample consisted of naive CD8+ T cells from PBMCs. These receptors came from a young man in good health. Some clones in this sample may be carry-over from other donors' samples. CDR3s include the opening cysteine and the closing phenylalanine or tryptophan. The D gene is left open where the match is weak. Rows may omit the clone size; those that give it use once, few, many or a size class.

D: TRBD2
size: .
V: TRBV27
J: TRBJ2-1
DNA: TGTGCCAGCGGCTCGACCGGGACTAGCGTGAGGCGTGAGCAGTTCTTC
CDR3: CASGSTGTSVRREQFF

D: .
size: .
V: TRBV15
J: TRBJ2-1
DNA: TGTGCCACCAGCAGAGCCGGGACGGACACGGCCAATGAGCAGTTCTTC
CDR3: CATSRAGTDTANEQFF

D: .
size: .
V: TRBV29-1
J: TRBJ2-7
DNA: TGCAGCGTTGAAGAGGGAATAGCGAGTACCTACGAGCAGTACTTC
CDR3: CSVEEGIASTYEQYF

D: .
size: .
V: TRBV29-1
J: TRBJ2-2
DNA: TGCAGCGCCGGTGCTGACACCGGGGAGCTGTTTTTT
CDR3: CSAGADTGELFF

D: TRBD2
size: .
V: TRBV7-9
J: TRBJ2-1
DNA: TGTGCCAGCAGCTCGACCAGCGGGAGGGTACTCTTC
CDR3: CASSSTSGRVLF

D: TRBD2
size: .
V: TRBV11-1
J: TRBJ2-7
DNA: TGTGCCAGCAGCTTTTTCGGGAGGGGATACGAGCAGTACTTC
CDR3: CASSFFGRGYEQYF

D: TRBD1
size: .
V: TRBV5-1
J: TRBJ1-2
DNA: TGCGCCAGCAGCTTGACCGGCAGGGGGGAGGGCTACACCTTC
CDR3: CASSLTGRGEGYTF

D: .
size: .
V: TRBV7-8
J: TRBJ2-7
DNA: TGTGCCAGCAGCTTAACCGGGGGCGAGCAGTACTTC
CDR3: CASSLTGGEQYF

D: TRBD1
size: .
V: TRBV6-5
J: TRBJ2-7
DNA: TGTGCCAGCAGTTACGGGGACAGGGCATCCTACGAGCAGTACTTC
CDR3: CASSYGDRASYEQYF

D: .
size: .
V: TRBV15
J: TRBJ2-3
DNA: TGTGCCACCAGCAGAGATGGATTGGACAGAGTCAGCACAGATACGCAGTATTTT
CDR3: CATSRDGLDRVSTDTQYF

D: .
size: .
V: TRBV6-1
J: TRBJ1-2
DNA: TGTGCCAGCAGTGGATCACTAGGACTCACGGGCTATGGCTACACCTTC
CDR3: CASSGSLGLTGYGYTF

D: TRBD2
size: .
V: TRBV29-1
J: TRBJ2-7
DNA: TGCAGCGTTCGAGGACTAGCGGGAGGGCCGTACGAGCAGTACTTC
CDR3: CSVRGLAGGPYEQYF

D: TRBD2
size: .
V: TRBV2
J: TRBJ2-1
DNA: TGTGCCAGCGGCGCTAGCGGAAGCTCCTACAATGAGCAGTTCTTC
CDR3: CASGASGSSYNEQFF

D: .
size: .
V: TRBV27
J: TRBJ2-7
DNA: TGTGCCAGCAGTTTCTACCAGGGCGGCTACGAGCAGTACTTC
CDR3: CASSFYQGGYEQYF

D: TRBD1
size: .
V: TRBV19
J: TRBJ2-7
DNA: TGTGCCAGCCTCCCCCCAGGGGGCTTCGAGCAGTACTTC
CDR3: CASLPPGGFEQYF

D: .
size: .
V: TRBV5-6
J: TRBJ2-3
DNA: TGTGCCAGCAGCTTGGGGCTGGCAGATACGCAGTATTTT
CDR3: CASSLGLADTQYF

D: .
size: .
V: TRBV6-6
J: TRBJ2-6
DNA: TGTGCCAGTAGGCAGGGCAGCTCTGGGGCCAACGTCCTGACTTTC
CDR3: CASRQGSSGANVLTF

D: .
size: .
V: TRBV4-1
J: TRBJ2-1
DNA: TGCGCCAGCAGCCAGATAAGCGGGCTGAGCAATGAGCAGTTCTTC
CDR3: CASSQISGLSNEQFF

D: .
size: .
V: TRBV28
J: TRBJ2-1
DNA: TGTGCCAGCAGTCCCTTTAGCGGAAGCTCCTACAATGAGCAGTTCTTC
CDR3: CASSPFSGSSYNEQFF

D: TRBD2
size: .
V: TRBV28
J: TRBJ2-1
DNA: TGTGCCAGCAGTTTATTAACTAGCGGGAGGGGGGTTGAGCAGTTCTTC
CDR3: CASSLLTSGRGVEQFF

D: .
size: .
V: TRBV28
J: TRBJ2-7
DNA: TGTGCCAGCAACCCCGATCGGGGGACTGAATACGAGCAGTACTTC
CDR3: CASNPDRGTEYEQYF

D: .
size: .
V: TRBV12-5
J: TRBJ2-1
DNA: TGTGCTAGTGCTGCCCTTCATTCCAGTGACAATGAGCAGTTCTTC
CDR3: CASAALHSSDNEQFF

D: TRBD2
size: .
V: TRBV6-5
J: TRBJ2-5
DNA: TGTGCCAGCAGTCCGGGAGGCCCTCAAAAGACCCAGTACTTC
CDR3: CASSPGGPQKTQYF

D: .
size: .
V: TRBV7-6
J: TRBJ2-1
DNA: TGTGCCAGCAGCCATAGCGTCAGGGGCCGGTACAATGAGCAGTTCTTC
CDR3: CASSHSVRGRYNEQFF

D: .
size: .
V: TRBV5-4
J: TRBJ1-2
DNA: TGTGCCAGCACCTCTGAATTGGCCGCATCAGTCTATGGCTACACCTTC
CDR3: CASTSELAASVYGYTF

D: .
size: .
V: TRBV5-1
J: TRBJ2-7
DNA: TGCGCCAGCAGCTGGGACACCTACGAGCAGTACTTC
CDR3: CASSWDTYEQYF

D: TRBD1
size: .
V: TRBV25-1
J: TRBJ2-7
DNA: TGTGCCAGCAGTGGTCCCCTCCGGGACAGGGGCAACCTCTACGAGCAGTACTTC
CDR3: CASSGPLRDRGNLYEQYF

D: .
size: .
V: TRBV28
J: TRBJ1-2
DNA: TGTGCCAGCGGCGGGGACCGATTTTATGGCTACACCTTC
CDR3: CASGGDRFYGYTF

D: TRBD2
size: .
V: TRBV2
J: TRBJ2-1
DNA: TGTGCCAGCAGCGGGGGGGCGTCCTACAATGAGCAGTTCTTC
CDR3: CASSGGASYNEQFF

D: TRBD2
size: .
V: TRBV2
J: TRBJ2-2
DNA: TGTGCCAGCAGGGGGGGAGGGCCCACCGGGGAGCTGTTTTTT
CDR3: CASRGGGPTGELFF

D: .
size: .
V: TRBV19
J: TRBJ1-1
DNA: TGTGCCAGCAGGGGATCGCACACTGAAGCTTTCTTT
CDR3: CASRGSHTEAFF

D: .
size: .
V: TRBV27
J: TRBJ2-7
DNA: TGTGCCAGCAGTTTAAACCCCGGCAGCCCCTTGGAGCAGTACTTC
CDR3: CASSLNPGSPLEQYF

D: .
size: once
V: TRBV9
J: TRBJ2-2
DNA: TGTGCCAGCAGCGACTCCCTCACCGGGGAGCTGTTTTTT
CDR3: CASSDSLTGELFF

D: .
size: .
V: TRBV13
J: TRBJ2-1
DNA: TGTGCCAGCAGCCCCGACGGGAGCGGTTACAATGAGCAGTTCTTC
CDR3: CASSPDGSGYNEQFF

D: .
size: once
V: TRBV5-6
J: TRBJ2-1
DNA: TGTGCCAGCAGCCTAGCGATCTCCTACAATGAGCAGTTCTTC
CDR3: CASSLAISYNEQFF